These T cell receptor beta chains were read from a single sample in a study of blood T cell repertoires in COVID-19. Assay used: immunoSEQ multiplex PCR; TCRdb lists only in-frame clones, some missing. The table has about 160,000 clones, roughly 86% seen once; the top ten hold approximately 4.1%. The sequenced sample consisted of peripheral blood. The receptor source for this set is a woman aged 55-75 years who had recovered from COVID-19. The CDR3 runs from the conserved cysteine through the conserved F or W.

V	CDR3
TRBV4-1	CASSQEERFSGGYTF
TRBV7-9	CASSFGGLGETQYF
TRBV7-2	CASTSRGLTGNTIYF
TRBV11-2	CASSLGGEETQYF
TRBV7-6	CASSHPGGTGNTGELFF
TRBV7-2	CASSRRTGVGYGYTF
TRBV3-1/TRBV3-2	CASSQGLQGREQFF
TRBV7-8	CASSPRGAATDTQYF
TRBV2	CASSGRAPQETQYF
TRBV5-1	CASSLAQQETQYF
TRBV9	CASSAYEGHPYEQYF
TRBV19	CASSGNRATDTQYF
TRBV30	CAWSVAGGNTIYF
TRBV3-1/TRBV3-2	CASSGSGGYEQYF
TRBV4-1	CASSHPGETDTQYF
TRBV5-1	CASSLETAGVGYTF
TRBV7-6	CASSTSADTQYF
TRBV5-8	CASSPGQPSTQETQYF
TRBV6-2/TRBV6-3	CASSYEAGTGILSTDTQYF
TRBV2	CASSEAGRHYGYTF
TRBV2	CASSKVSSGALREQYF
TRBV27	CASSYPPFGRGGRFDEQFF
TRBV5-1	CASSSRQGTNYEQYF
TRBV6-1	CASSEQGTVNSPLHF
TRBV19	CASSMSEQGSYEQYF
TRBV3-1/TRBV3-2	CASSHGQGATRYTF
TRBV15	CATSYMTGSYGYTF
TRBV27	CASSLGVAGVNEQFF
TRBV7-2	CASSFGGPRNQPQHF
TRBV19	CASSIVEGTQYF
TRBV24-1	CATSDSGKSNTDTQYF
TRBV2	CASSEMGRTVNTEAFF
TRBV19	CASSIPFSRTGSTSGANVLTF
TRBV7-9	CASSLRERETQYF
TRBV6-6	CASSPLRGGELFF
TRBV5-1	CASSLAVGTVNSNQPQHF
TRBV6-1	CASSDGGLKWGEAFF
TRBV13	CASNGGTDTQYF
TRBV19	CASSKGQDSYEQYF
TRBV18	CASSRRDFFEQYF
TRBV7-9	CASSFEGMFYEQYF
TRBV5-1	CASSLAGGLESSYNEQFF
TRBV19	CASSRDRGEKLFF
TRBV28	CASSLWGGQGSSGANVLTF
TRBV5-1	CASSPDNYEQYF
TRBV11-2	CASSPPGRGRTGELFF
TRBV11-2	CASSPGTGDYGYTF
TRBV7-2	CASSRLTGGYETQYF
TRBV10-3	CAAGGGDLPQHF
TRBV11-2	CASSFLANSPLHF
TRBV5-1	CASSLNAGGYNSPLHF
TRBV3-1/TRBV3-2	CASSQDRINQPQHF
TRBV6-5	CATRDRDFYEQYF